Listed here is a single TCR beta chain. This table comes from immunoSEQ multiplex PCR, and its TCRdb copy is limited to in-frame clones, with some not included. The sample shows approximately 150,000 clones, roughly 78% of them seen only once. These data come from a study of blood T cell repertoires in COVID-19. The CDR3 runs 13 residues. Germline V gives CDR1 LNHDA, CDR2 SQIVND (reference sequence). V lost 8 bases, J lost 0 bases, and 0 bases stayed unmatched. This chain connects TRBV19 to TRBJ2-1; the match to TRBD2 covers 8 bases. The sample consisted of peripheral blood. The receptor was isolated from a human donor with acute or convalescent COVID-19. The donor label of this sample is uncertain. CDR3 sequence: CASAGGSYNEQFF. CDR3 coding DNA: TGTGCCAGTGCGGGGGGCTCCTACAATGAGCAGTTCTTC.